There are many counts of the clone carrying this T cell receptor (beta chain). Its antigen is unidentified. V was cut by 7 bases and J by 1 base, with 12 bases left in between. Germline values: CDR1 SGHRS, CDR2 YFSETQ. This CDR3 comprises 14 residues. This specimen comes from a study of T cells in Graves' hyperthyroidism and ophthalmopathy. Amplification targeted TCR beta CDR3 regions from RNA transcripts. RT-PCR in the first round (using the HTBI primer set) targeted the TCR CDR3. From the multiplex PCR reads, TCRdb called clonotypes with MiXCR, one entry per CDR3 protein. Of 640,000 or so distinct CDR3 sequences listed, under 15% are singletons. The study, taken as a whole, reports: Blood also showed most of the thyroid clonotypes that were expanded above 0.001.

The clonotype originates from a woman between 35 and 50 years old with Graves' ophthalmopathy. The rearrangement uses TRBV5-1 and TRBJ1-3, with D possibly being TRBD1 (6 bases). The sample comprised blood. Here the CDR3 reads CASGLGQSGNTIYF. The CDR3 bases are TGCGCCAGCGGACTAGGACAGTCTGGAAACACCATATATTTT.